This T cell receptor (beta chain) originates from a study of identifying expanded T cells in peripheral blood. Germline V gene data show CDR1 as MNHEY and CDR2 as SMNVEV (reference sequence). This CDR3 has 16 amino acids. V was shortened by 6 bases and J by 1 base, with 16 bases between the two germline ends. Remarks on this clone: Its antigen is not known.

Healthy donors had no documented immune events, such as infections, while sampled. General observations from the study: Clone count variance between approximately two-week samples rose with total template count.

The protocol was immunoSEQ multiplex PCR, while the TCRdb copy is restricted to in-frame clones and leaves out a portion. The table has over 85,000 clones, more than 70% seen once. The TCR was taken from a person between 18 and 69 years old in good health. What was sequenced was blood. The chain recombines TRBV27 with TRBJ2-4; D gene unclear. The CDR3, as DNA: TGTGCCAGCAGCCCCCTTGGGCGCCCGGCCAAAAACATTCAGTACTTC. The encoded protein is CASSPLGRPAKNIQYF.